The sequence of this T cell receptor (beta chain) was determined in a study of OX40 agonist ivuxolimab in advanced cancers. Across the whole study: Treatment of patients was with ivuxolimab, an agonistic anti-OX40 (CD134) antibody.

With 4 bases clipped from V and 5 bases from J, the junction kept 15 bases outside the gene matches. The germline CDR1 and CDR2 sequences are LGHNA and YNFKEQ. The CDR3 runs 19 residues. Details on this clone: The target antigen is unknown.

Data came from immunoSEQ multiplex PCR; TCRdb stores just in-frame clones and leaves some out. The sample holds about 86,000 clones, roughly 87% seen once. Regarding the study as a whole: CD8+ T cells averaged more expanded clones than CD4+. Not determined was the antigen specificity of the expanded peripheral T cells.

The chain links TRBV4-2 to TRBJ2-2, with 11 bases identical to TRBD2. The source of this sequence is an adult with an advanced solid tumor such as melanoma, head and neck, liver or kidney cancer. The sequences come from CD4+ or CD8+ T cells sorted from blood, collected in a trial of the OX40 agonist ivuxolimab. CDR3 protein: CASSPEGGLAGSGTGELFF. CDR3 sequence (DNA): TGTGCCAGCAGCCCGGAGGGAGGACTAGCGGGTTCCGGAACCGGGGAGCTGTTTTTT.